Sequencing of this T cell receptor (beta chain) was carried out in a study of T cells in tuberculosis. Study context: IGRA-negative adolescents, IGRA-positive adolescents with latent tuberculosis and adults with active tuberculosis formed this South African cohort. Samples predate treatment or fall within its first 7 days.

Time point here: new active TB diagnosis, blood taken before or within 7 days of starting treatment. This clone appeared once. The antigen remains unidentified. Repertoires were generated with immunoSEQ multiplex PCR, while TCRdb's copy carries only in-frame clones and drops some. The table records some 30,000 clones, about 90% of them present only once. V was pared by 4 bases and J by 4 bases, with 12 bases of the junction left unmatched. CDR1 SGHDT and CDR2 YYEEEE come from the germline V gene. The CDR3 contains 16 residues. The study's findings and limits: Active tuberculosis alpha repertoires lay closer to GMM-specific TCRs than controls'.

This chain links TRBV5-6 with TRBJ2-7; TRBD1 matches at 9 bases. Sequences were derived from PBMCs, sampled at tuberculosis diagnosis. This receptor was taken from an adult with tuberculosis. The CDR3 DNA follows: TGTGCCAGCAGCCTATCATCCGGGACAGGGATGTACGAGCAGTACTTC. It yields the protein CASSLSSGTGMYEQYF. Drawing the rest from reference TRBV5-6 and TRBJ2-7, the complete variable domain is DAGVTQSPTHLIKTRGQQVTLRCSPKSGHDTVSWYQQALGQGPQFIFQYYEEEERQRGNFPDRFSGHQFPNYSSELNVNALLLGDSALYLCASSLSSGTGMYEQYFGPGTRLTVT.